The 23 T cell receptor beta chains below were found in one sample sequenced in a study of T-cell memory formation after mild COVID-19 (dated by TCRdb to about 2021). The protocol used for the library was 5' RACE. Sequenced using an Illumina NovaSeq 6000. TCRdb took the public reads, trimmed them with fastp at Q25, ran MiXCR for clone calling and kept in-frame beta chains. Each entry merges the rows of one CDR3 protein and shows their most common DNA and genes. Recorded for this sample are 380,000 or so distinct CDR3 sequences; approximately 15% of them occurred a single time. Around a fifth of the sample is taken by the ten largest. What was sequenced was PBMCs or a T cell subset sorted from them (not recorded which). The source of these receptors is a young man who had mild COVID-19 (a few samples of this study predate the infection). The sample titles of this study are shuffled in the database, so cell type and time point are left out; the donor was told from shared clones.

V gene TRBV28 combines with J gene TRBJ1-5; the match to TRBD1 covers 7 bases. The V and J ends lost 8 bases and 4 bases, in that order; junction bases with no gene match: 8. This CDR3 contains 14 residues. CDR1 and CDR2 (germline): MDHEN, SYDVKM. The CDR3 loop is CASFRDSDNQPQHF. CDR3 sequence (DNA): TGTGCCAGCTTCCGGGACAGCGATAATCAGCCCCAGCATTTT.

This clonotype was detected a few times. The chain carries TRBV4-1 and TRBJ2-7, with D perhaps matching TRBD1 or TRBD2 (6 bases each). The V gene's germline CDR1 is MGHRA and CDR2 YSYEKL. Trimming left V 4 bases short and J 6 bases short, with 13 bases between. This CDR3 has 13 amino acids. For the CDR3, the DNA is TGCGCCAGCAGCCCCGAGGGGGGTCGCGAGCAGTACTTC. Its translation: CASSPEGGREQYF.

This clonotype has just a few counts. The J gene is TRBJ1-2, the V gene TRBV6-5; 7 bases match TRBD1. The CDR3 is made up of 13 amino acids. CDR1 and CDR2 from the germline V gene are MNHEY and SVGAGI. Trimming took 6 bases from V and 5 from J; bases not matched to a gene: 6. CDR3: CASSPTGMYGYTF. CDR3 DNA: TGTGCCAGCAGCCCGACAGGGATGTATGGCTACACCTTC.

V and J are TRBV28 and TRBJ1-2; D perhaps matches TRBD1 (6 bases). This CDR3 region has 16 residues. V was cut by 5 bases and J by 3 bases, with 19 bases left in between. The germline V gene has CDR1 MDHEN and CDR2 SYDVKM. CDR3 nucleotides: TGTGCCAGCAGTCTAGGTGGGGGGGCGGTTGACTATGGCTACACCTTC. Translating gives CASSLGGGAVDYGYTF.

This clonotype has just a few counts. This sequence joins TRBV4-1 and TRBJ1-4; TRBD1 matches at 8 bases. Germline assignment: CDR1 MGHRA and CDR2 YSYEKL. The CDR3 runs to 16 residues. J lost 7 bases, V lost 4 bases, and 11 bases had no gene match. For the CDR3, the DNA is TGCGCCAGCAGCCGGGGACAGGCCCCCTGGAGTGAAAAACTGTTTTTT. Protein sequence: CASSRGQAPWSEKLFF.

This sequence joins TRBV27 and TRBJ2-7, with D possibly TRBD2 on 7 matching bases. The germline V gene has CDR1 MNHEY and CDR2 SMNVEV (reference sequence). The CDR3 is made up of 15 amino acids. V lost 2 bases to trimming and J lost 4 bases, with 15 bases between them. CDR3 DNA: TGTGCCAGCAGTTTACGGGGGGCCCACGAATACGAGCAGTACTTC. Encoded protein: CASSLRGAHEYEQYF.

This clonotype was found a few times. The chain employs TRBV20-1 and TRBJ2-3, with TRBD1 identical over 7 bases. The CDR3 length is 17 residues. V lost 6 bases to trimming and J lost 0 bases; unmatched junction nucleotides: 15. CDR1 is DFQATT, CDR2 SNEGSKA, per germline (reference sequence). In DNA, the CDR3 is TGCAGTGCCCAGCCGATAGACAGGGCCACTAGCACAGATACGCAGTATTTT. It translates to CSAQPIDRATSTDTQYF.

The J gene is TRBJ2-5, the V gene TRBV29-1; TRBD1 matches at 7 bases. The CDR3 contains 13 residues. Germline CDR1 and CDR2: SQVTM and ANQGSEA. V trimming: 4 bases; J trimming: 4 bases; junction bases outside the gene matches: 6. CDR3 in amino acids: CSVGGGRGETQYF. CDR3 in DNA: TGCAGCGTTGGAGGGGGCAGAGGAGAGACCCAGTACTTC.

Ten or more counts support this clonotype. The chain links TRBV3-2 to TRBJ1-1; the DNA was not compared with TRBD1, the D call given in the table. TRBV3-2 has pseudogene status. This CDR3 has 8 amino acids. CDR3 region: CASKGAFF. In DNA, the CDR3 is TGTGCCAGCAAGGGGGCTTTCTTT.

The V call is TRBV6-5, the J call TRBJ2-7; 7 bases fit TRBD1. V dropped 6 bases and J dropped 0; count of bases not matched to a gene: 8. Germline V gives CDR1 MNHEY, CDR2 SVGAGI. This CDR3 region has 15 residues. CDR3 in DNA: TGTGCCAGCAGACCGGGACAGAGTTTCTCCTACGAGCAGTACGTC. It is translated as CASRPGQSFSYEQYV.

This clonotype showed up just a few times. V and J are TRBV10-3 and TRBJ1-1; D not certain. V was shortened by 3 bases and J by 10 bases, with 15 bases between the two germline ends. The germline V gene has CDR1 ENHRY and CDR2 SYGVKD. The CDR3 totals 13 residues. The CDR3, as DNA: TGTGCCATCAGTGACCCAGTCGTGGTCGGAGCTTTCTTT. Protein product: CAISDPVVVGAFF.

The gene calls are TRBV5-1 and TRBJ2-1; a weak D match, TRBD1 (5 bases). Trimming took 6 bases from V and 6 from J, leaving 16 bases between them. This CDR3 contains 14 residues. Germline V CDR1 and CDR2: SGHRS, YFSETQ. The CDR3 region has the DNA TGCGCCAGCAAGGGGCAGGGCCAGAGCAATGAGCAGTTCTTC. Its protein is CASKGQGQSNEQFF. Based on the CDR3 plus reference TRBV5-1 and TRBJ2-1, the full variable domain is KAGVTQTPRYLIKTRGQQVTLSCSPISGHRSVSWYQQTPGQGLQFLFEYFSETQRNKGNFPGRFSGRQFSNSRSEMNVSTLELGDSALYLCASKGQGQSNEQFFGPGTRLTVL.

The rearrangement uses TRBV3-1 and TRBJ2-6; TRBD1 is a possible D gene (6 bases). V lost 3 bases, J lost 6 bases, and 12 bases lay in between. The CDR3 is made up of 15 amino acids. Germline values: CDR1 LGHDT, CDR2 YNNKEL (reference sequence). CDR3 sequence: CASSQGALTANVLTF. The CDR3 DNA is TGTGCCAGCAGCCAGGGGGCTCTGACGGCCAACGTCCTGACTTTC.

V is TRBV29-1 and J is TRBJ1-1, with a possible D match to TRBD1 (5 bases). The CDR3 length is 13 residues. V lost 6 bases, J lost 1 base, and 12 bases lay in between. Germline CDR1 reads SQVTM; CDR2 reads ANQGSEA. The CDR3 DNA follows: TGCAGCGTGGCCGGGACGGCGAACACTGAAGCTTTCTTT. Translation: CSVAGTANTEAFF.

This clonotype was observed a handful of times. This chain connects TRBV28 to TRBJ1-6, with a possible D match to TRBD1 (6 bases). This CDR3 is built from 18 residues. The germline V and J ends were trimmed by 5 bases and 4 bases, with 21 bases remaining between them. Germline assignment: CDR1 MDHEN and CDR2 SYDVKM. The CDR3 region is CASSPHPRADRYNSPLHF. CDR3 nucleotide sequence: TGTGCCAGCAGTCCCCATCCCAGGGCCGACAGGTATAATTCACCCCTCCACTTT.

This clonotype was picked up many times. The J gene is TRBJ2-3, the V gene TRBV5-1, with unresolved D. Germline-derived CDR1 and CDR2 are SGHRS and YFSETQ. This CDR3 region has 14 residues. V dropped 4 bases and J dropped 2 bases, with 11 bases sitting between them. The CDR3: CASSPDGFTDTQYF. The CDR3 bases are TGCGCCAGCAGCCCGGACGGGTTCACAGATACGCAGTATTTT.

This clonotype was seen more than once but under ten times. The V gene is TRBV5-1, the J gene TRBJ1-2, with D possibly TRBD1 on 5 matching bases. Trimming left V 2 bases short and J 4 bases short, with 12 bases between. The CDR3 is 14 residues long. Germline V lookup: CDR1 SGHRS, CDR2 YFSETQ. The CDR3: CASSFYRLGYGYTF. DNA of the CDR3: TGCGCCAGCAGCTTCTACAGGCTTGGCTATGGCTACACCTTC.

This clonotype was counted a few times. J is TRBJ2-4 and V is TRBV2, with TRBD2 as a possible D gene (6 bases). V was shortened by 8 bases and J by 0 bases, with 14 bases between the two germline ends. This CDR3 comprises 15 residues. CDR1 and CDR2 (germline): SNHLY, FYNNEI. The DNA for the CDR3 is TGTGCCAGCTTCGGAGGGGCCCTAGCCAAAAACATTCAGTACTTC. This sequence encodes CASFGGALAKNIQYF.

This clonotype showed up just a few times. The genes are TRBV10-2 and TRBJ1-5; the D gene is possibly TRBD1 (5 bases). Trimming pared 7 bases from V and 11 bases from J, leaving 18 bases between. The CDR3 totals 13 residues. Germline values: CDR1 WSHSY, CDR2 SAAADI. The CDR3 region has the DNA TGCGCCAGCAAAGGTCCAGTGGGGGTGGCCCAGCATTTT. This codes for CASKGPVGVAQHF.

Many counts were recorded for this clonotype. In DNA form, the CDR3 reads TGTGCCAGCAGTGACTCAGCGGGTAGCACAGATACGCAGTATTTT. It is translated as CASSDSAGSTDTQYF. The chain recombines TRBV6-4 with TRBJ2-3; perhaps TRBD2 as D (6 bases). V lost 0 bases, J lost 0 bases, and 7 bases lay in between. This CDR3 is built from 15 residues. Germline assignment: CDR1 MRHNA and CDR2 SNTAGT.

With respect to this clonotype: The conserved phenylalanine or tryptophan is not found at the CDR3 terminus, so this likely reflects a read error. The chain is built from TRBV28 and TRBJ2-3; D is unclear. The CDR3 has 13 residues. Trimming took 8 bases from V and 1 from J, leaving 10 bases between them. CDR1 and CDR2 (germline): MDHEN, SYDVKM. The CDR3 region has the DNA TGTGCCAGCTCGGCTCCACGCACAGATACGCAGTATTTG. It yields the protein CASSAPRTDTQYL.

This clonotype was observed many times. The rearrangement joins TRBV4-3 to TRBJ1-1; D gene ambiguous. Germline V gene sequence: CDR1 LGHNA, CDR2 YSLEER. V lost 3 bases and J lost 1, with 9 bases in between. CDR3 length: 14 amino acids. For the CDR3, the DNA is TGCGCCAGCAGCCATCCCGGCCCGAACACTGAAGCTTTCTTT. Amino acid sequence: CASSHPGPNTEAFF.

As DNA, the CDR3 is TGCGCCAGCAGCCAAGACAAAGCGGGCCCGCGCACAGATACGCAGTATTTT. Its translation: CASSQDKAGPRTDTQYF. The V and J genes are TRBV4-3 and TRBJ2-3, with D tentatively TRBD2 (6 bases). Germline lookup yields CDR1 LGHNA and CDR2 YSLEER. The CDR3 covers 17 residues. Trimming removed 0 bases from V and 1 base from J, with 14 bases in between.